The entry below describes one T cell receptor (beta chain). This sample stems from a study of cytomegalovirus exposure and HLA in healthy donors. About the study: Some 91 million unique TCRs from HLA-typed donors were held in an early release of data.

Researchers ran the PCR with 60 Vbeta and 13 Jbeta primers. The data were produced by immunoSEQ multiplex PCR, yet TCRdb's version contains in-frame clones alone and is incomplete. The sample gives fewer than 130,000 clones, 79% of which show up once; 3.1% is in the top ten. The V segment lost 4 bases and the J segment 0 bases; nucleotides outside the gene matches: 10. Germline CDR1 SGHTS, CDR2 YDEGEE. CDR3 length equals 17 residues. Donors counted as nominally healthy when sampled, yet unrecorded immune exposures were likely. Sample: PBMCs. The chain recombines TRBV5-8 with TRBJ1-5, with 7 bases identical to TRBD1. The TCR sequence derives from a woman aged 40 to 50 in good health and CMV-seronegative. The CDR3 spells CASSQGDRTYSNQPQHF. In DNA form, the CDR3 reads TGTGCCAGCAGCCAAGGGGACAGAACCTATAGCAATCAGCCCCAGCATTTT.